The present entry profiles one TCR beta chain with its context. The sample belongs to a study of blood T cell repertoires in COVID-19. Sequencing was performed with immunoSEQ multiplex PCR; in TCRdb, only in-frame clones are kept and a portion is missing. The data contain 190,000 or so clones, under 90% of them singletons. Per germline, CDR1 SGHDN and CDR2 FVKESK. The junction had 0 bases not matched to a gene; V was cut back by 1 base and J by 2 bases. There are 14 residues in the CDR3. This receptor was obtained from a man aged 35-49 years with acute or convalescent COVID-19. The J gene is TRBJ1-2, the V gene TRBV14; 8 bases agree with TRBD1. The sample consisted of peripheral blood. CDR3 nucleotide sequence: TGTGCCAGCAGCCAAGGGACAGGGAACTATGGCTACACCTTC. Translating gives CASSQGTGNYGYTF.